This TCR beta chain was identified in a study of T cell responses to AZD1222 COVID-19 vaccine. General study points: Most donors were white British, females outnumbered males, and clonal diversity was possibly underestimated. Repertoire samples came only from after the peak T cell response.

The protocol was immunoSEQ multiplex PCR, while the TCRdb copy is restricted to in-frame clones and leaves out a portion. This table holds about 260,000 clones, approximately 95% found once. This clone was found once. Its antigen is not known. This clonotype was obtained from an adult in good health. The sample here was peripheral blood, taken on day 0 of AZD1222 vaccination.

Written as DNA, the CDR3 is TGTGCCATCGGGACTAGCGGGGTCTACGAGCAGTACTTC. It translates to CAIGTSGVYEQYF. The rearrangement links TRBV28 to TRBJ2-7; the match to TRBD2 covers 13 bases. V was pared by 10 bases and J by 3 bases, with 3 bases of the junction left unmatched. The CDR3 is 13 amino acids. CDR1 MDHEN and CDR2 SYDVKM come from the germline V gene.